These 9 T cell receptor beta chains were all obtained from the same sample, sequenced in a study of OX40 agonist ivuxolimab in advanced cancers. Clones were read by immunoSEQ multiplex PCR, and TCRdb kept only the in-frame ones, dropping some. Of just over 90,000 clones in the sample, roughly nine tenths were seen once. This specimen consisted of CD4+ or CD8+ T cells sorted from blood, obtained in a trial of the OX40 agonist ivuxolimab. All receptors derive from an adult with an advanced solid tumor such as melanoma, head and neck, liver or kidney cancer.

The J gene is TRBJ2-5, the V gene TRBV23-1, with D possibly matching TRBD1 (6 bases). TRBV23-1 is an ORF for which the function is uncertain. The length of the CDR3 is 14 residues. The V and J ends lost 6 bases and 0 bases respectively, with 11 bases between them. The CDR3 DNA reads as TGCGCCAGCAGCCATAGGGGGAACCAAGAGACCCAGTACTTC. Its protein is CASSHRGNQETQYF.

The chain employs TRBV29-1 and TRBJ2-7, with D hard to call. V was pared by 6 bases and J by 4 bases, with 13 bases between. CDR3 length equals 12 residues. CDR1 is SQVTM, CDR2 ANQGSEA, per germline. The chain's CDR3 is CSVPGIGYEQYF. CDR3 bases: TGCAGCGTCCCGGGTATCGGGTACGAGCAGTACTTC.

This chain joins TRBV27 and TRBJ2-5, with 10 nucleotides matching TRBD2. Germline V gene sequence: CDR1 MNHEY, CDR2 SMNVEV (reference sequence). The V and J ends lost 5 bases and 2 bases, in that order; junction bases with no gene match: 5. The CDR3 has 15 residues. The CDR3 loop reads CASSRLAGGQETQYF. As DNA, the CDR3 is TGTGCCAGCAGTAGGTTAGCGGGGGGTCAAGAGACCCAGTACTTC.

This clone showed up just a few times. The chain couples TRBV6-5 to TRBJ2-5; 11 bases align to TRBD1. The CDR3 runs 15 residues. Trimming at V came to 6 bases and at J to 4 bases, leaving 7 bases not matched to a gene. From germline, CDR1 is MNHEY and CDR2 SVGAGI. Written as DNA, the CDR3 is TGTGCCAGCAGCCCACGGGACAGGGGGGCAGAGACCCAGTACTTC. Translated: CASSPRDRGAETQYF.

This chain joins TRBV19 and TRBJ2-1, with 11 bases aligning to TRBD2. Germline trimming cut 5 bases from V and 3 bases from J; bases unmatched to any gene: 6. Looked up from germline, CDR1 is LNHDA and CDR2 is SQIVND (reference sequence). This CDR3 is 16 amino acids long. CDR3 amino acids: CASSRKTSGIYNEQFF. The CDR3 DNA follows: TGTGCCAGTAGTCGGAAGACTAGCGGGATCTACAATGAGCAGTTCTTC.

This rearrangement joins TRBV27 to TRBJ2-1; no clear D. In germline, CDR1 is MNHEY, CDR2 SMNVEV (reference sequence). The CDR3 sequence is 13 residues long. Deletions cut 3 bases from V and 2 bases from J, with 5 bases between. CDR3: CASSFSAYNEQFF. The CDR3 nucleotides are TGTGCCAGCAGTTTTTCAGCCTACAATGAGCAGTTCTTC.

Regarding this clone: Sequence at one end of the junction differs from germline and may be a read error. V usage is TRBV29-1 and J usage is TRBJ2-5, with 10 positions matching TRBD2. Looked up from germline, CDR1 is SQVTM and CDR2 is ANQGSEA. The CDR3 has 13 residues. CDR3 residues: CSVEAGGMETQYF. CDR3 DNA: TGCAGCGTGGAAGCGGGGGGGATGGAGACCCAGTACTTC.

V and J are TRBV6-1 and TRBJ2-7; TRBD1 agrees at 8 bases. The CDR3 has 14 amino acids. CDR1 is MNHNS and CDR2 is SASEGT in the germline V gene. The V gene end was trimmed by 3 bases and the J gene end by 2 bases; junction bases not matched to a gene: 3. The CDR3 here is CASSDRTGPYEQYF. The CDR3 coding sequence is TGTGCCAGCAGTGACAGGACAGGGCCCTACGAGCAGTACTTC.

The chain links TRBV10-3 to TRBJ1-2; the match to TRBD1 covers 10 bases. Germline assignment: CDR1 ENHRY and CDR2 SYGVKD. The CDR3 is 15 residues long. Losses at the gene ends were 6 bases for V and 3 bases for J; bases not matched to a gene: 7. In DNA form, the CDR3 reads TGTGCCATCAGCGAGACCGGGACAGGGGACTATGGCTACACCTTC. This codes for CAISETGTGDYGYTF.